These 11 T cell receptor beta chains were all obtained from the same sample, sequenced in a study of T cells after yellow fever vaccination. TCRdb redid the calling of the 5' RACE reads with MiXCR, one entry per CDR3 protein. The top ten clones hold about 3% of a sample with roughly 320,000 distinct CDR3 sequences, about 11% of them seen once. The input for sequencing was CD4+ T cells sorted from PBMCs, taken 45 days after the yellow fever booster vaccination. These receptors all stem from a young man who received the YFV17D yellow fever vaccine.

This clonotype was recorded many times. J is TRBJ2-3 and V is TRBV5-4, with a weak D call TRBD2 (6 bases). The V gene's germline CDR1 is SGHNT and CDR2 YYREEE (reference sequence). The CDR3 totals 16 residues. Trimming stripped 5 bases from V and 4 bases from J, with 20 bases between. CDR3 sequence (DNA): TGTGCCAGCAGTGGGGCTGGCCAGGGAGGCCCAGATACGCAGTATTTT. This gives the protein CASSGAGQGGPDTQYF.

This chain connects TRBV5-4 to TRBJ1-1; unclear D gene. With 2 bases removed from V and 1 base from J, the gap between germline ends came to 3 bases. CDR3 length: 12 residues. Germline lookup yields CDR1 SGHNT and CDR2 YYREEE (reference sequence). The CDR3 here is CASSLTNTEAFF. The CDR3 bases are TGTGCCAGCAGCTTAACGAACACTGAAGCTTTCTTT.

This clonotype was seen a handful of times. V is TRBV5-1 and J is TRBJ1-4; 7 nucleotides line up with TRBD1. The CDR3 runs 15 residues. From germline, CDR1 is SGHRS and CDR2 YFSETQ. The trim removed 4 bases at V and 7 bases at J, leaving 10 bases unmatched. Here the CDR3 reads CASSIMTGLGEKLFF. CDR3 DNA: TGCGCCAGCAGCATCATGACAGGGCTGGGTGAAAAACTGTTTTTT.

The chain carries TRBV3-1 and TRBJ1-1; D unclear. Germline values: CDR1 LGHDT, CDR2 YNNKEL (reference sequence). V was pared by 0 bases and J by 4 bases, with 18 bases between. This CDR3 contains 17 residues. The CDR3 bases are TGTGCCAGCAGCCAAGATCCGGGAGACACTGGCGGCACTGAAGCTTTCTTT. Translated: CASSQDPGDTGGTEAFF.

The gene calls are TRBV12-3 or TRBV12-4 and TRBJ2-3, with D uncertain. V gave up 2 bases and J gave up 2 bases, with 8 bases separating them. The CDR3 consists of 14 residues. The CDR3 reads CASSLNAHTDTQYF. DNA for the CDR3: TGTGCCAGCAGTTTAAATGCACACACAGATACGCAGTATTTT.

This clonotype was seen more than once but under ten times. The CDR3 protein is CASSERGNGAYNEQFF. For the CDR3, the DNA is TGTGCCAGCAGTGAACGGGGGAACGGGGCCTACAATGAGCAGTTCTTC. The J gene is TRBJ2-1, the V gene TRBV6-5; D is perhaps TRBD2 (6 bases). The CDR3 is 16 amino acids. Trimming took off 5 bases at V and 2 bases at J, with 16 bases between the two ends. Germline values: CDR1 MNHEY, CDR2 SVGAGI.

Only a few counts were recorded for this clonotype. The rearrangement uses TRBV7-9 and TRBJ2-3, with D uncertain. Germline loops: CDR1 SEHNR, CDR2 FQNEAQ (reference sequence). The CDR3 is 13 amino acids. V lost 2 bases and J lost 4, with 7 bases in between. The CDR3 DNA reads TGTGCCAGCAGCTTATTAGTGCCAGATACGCAGTATTTT. Amino acid sequence: CASSLLVPDTQYF.

This clonotype was counted at least ten times. The gene calls are TRBV6-2 or TRBV6-3 and TRBJ2-1; D may be TRBD2 (6 bases). The CDR3 is made up of 13 amino acids. Germline V gives CDR1 MNHEY, CDR2 SVGEGT. The V end lost 2 bases, the J end lost 9 bases, and 11 bases lay between the germline ends. In DNA, the CDR3 is TGTGCCAGCAGTTACGTGGGGGGTAGTGAGCAGTTCTTC. Translation gives CASSYVGGSEQFF.

The rearrangement joins TRBV6-5 to TRBJ2-3, with TRBD2 matching over 9 bases. The V gene's germline CDR1 is MNHEY and CDR2 SVGAGI. After removal of 2 bases from V and 7 bases from J, the junction contained 13 bases not matched to a gene. CDR3 length equals 17 residues. CDR3 nucleotides: TGTGCCAGCAGTTACGGTACTAGTGCGGGGGGGCCAAATACGCAGTATTTT. Translating it yields CASSYGTSAGGPNTQYF.

By sample fraction, this clonotype is medium-sized. J is TRBJ2-7 and V is TRBV7-2; D may be TRBD1 (5 bases). Germline lookup yields CDR1 SGHTA and CDR2 FQGNSA. The CDR3 length is 13 residues. Trimming removed 3 bases at V and 3 bases at J, with 9 bases between. The CDR3 is CASSFRRGYEQYF. The CDR3 nucleotides are TGTGCCAGCAGCTTTCGTAGGGGCTACGAGCAGTACTTC.

The V and J genes are TRBV10-3 and TRBJ2-1, with TRBD1 matching 9 bases. Germline trimming cut 4 bases from V and 10 bases from J; bases unmatched to any gene: 8. The CDR3 length is 14 residues. Germline-derived CDR1 and CDR2 are ENHRY and SYGVKD. This CDR3 reads CAISVGTGLNEQFF. Written as DNA, the CDR3 is TGTGCCATCAGTGTTGGGACAGGGTTGAACGAGCAGTTCTTC.